This is a list of T cell receptor beta chains from one sample in a study of patients and donors after allogeneic stem cell transplantation. TCRdb reprocessed the RT-PCR reads with MiXCR, giving one entry per CDR3 protein. The sample has over 130,000 distinct CDR3 sequences, about a third seen once; the top ten hold less than 60%. Sequencing was carried out using blood, either unsorted or a sorted T cell fraction (not recorded which). Receptor source: a human donor who was either an allogeneic HSCT recipient or a stem cell or donor lymphocyte infusion donor (not recorded which). It is not recorded whose cells these are; they may come from a transplant donor. CDR3s include the opening cysteine and the closing phenylalanine or tryptophan. Each record gives: V gene, D gene, clone size, J gene, CDR3 protein, CDR3 DNA. The D gene is left open where the match is weak. The size field is filled for only some rows; it gives once, few, many or a size class.

v_gene: TRBV27; d_gene: -; abundance: -; j_gene: TRBJ2-2; CDR3aa: CASRRVGVYDTGELFF; CDR3nt: TGTGCCAGCAGGAGGGTAGGGGTTTACGACACCGGGGAGCTGTTTTTT
v_gene: TRBV21-1; d_gene: -; abundance: -; j_gene: TRBJ1-2; CDR3aa: CASSPGQGCYGYTF; CDR3nt: TGTGCCAGCAGTCCCGGACAGGGCTGCTATGGCTACACCTTC
v_gene: TRBV20-1; d_gene: -; abundance: few; j_gene: TRBJ1-5; CDR3aa: CSATLSVNSNQPQHF; CDR3nt: TGCAGTGCTACATTGTCGGTGAATAGCAATCAGCCCCAGCATTTT
v_gene: TRBV30; d_gene: -; abundance: few; j_gene: TRBJ1-2; CDR3aa: CAWSPGTYGYTF; CDR3nt: TGTGCCTGGAGTCCCGGGACCTATGGCTACACCTTC
v_gene: TRBV12-3/TRBV12-4; d_gene: -; abundance: -; j_gene: TRBJ1-5; CDR3aa: CASSLISMGRGGQPQHF; CDR3nt: TGTGCCAGCAGTTTAATTAGCATGGGGCGCGGGGGCCAGCCCCAGCATTTT
v_gene: TRBV5-5; d_gene: -; abundance: once; j_gene: TRBJ1-3; CDR3aa: CASGDTGYGNTIYF; CDR3nt: TGTGCCAGCGGAGACACAGGGTATGGAAACACCATATATTTT
v_gene: TRBV6-5; d_gene: -; abundance: few; j_gene: TRBJ1-4; CDR3aa: CATLSRGYRADNEKLFF; CDR3nt: TGTGCCACCCTGTCTAGAGGTTACAGGGCTGATAATGAAAAACTGTTTTTT
v_gene: TRBV7-9; d_gene: -; abundance: -; j_gene: TRBJ1-3; CDR3aa: CASSLRLALSGNTIYF; CDR3nt: TGTGCCAGCAGCTTACGGTTGGCACTCTCTGGAAACACCATATATTTT
v_gene: TRBV20-1; d_gene: -; abundance: few; j_gene: TRBJ1-5; CDR3aa: CSARYPQGNQPQHF; CDR3nt: TGCAGTGCTAGATACCCCCAGGGGAATCAGCCCCAGCATTTT
v_gene: TRBV9; d_gene: TRBD1; abundance: -; j_gene: TRBJ2-5; CDR3aa: CASTPGTGQETQYF; CDR3nt: TGTGCCAGCACTCCAGGGACAGGACAAGAGACCCAGTACTTC
v_gene: TRBV9; d_gene: -; abundance: -; j_gene: TRBJ2-3; CDR3aa: CASSVGDGHTDTQYF; CDR3nt: TGTGCCAGCAGCGTGGGGGACGGCCACACAGATACGCAGTATTTT
v_gene: TRBV24-1; d_gene: -; abundance: many; j_gene: TRBJ1-5; CDR3aa: CATSDRFDQPQHF; CDR3nt: TGTGCCACCAGTGATCGTTTCGATCAGCCCCAGCATTTT
v_gene: TRBV9; d_gene: -; abundance: -; j_gene: TRBJ1-6; CDR3aa: CASSNGGPPLHF; CDR3nt: TGTGCCAGCAGCAATGGAGGACCACCCCTCCACTTT
v_gene: TRBV7-2; d_gene: TRBD1; abundance: -; j_gene: TRBJ2-3; CDR3aa: CASSLGRQGGGTDTQYF; CDR3nt: TGTGCCAGCAGCTTAGGGAGACAGGGGGGCGGCACAGATACGCAGTATTTT
v_gene: TRBV28; d_gene: -; abundance: -; j_gene: TRBJ1-1; CDR3aa: CASRWAGRRMAEAFF; CDR3nt: TGTGCCAGCAGATGGGCGGGCAGGCGCATGGCTGAAGCTTTCTTT
v_gene: TRBV5-6; d_gene: -; abundance: -; j_gene: TRBJ1-2; CDR3aa: CASSSGKEFSYGYTF; CDR3nt: TGTGCCAGCAGCTCCGGTAAGGAGTTCAGCTATGGCTACACCTTC
v_gene: TRBV6-5; d_gene: TRBD1; abundance: once; j_gene: TRBJ2-4; CDR3aa: CASSSTGERNIQYF; CDR3nt: TGTGCCAGCAGTTCGACAGGGGAAAGGAACATTCAGTACTTC
v_gene: TRBV7-9; d_gene: TRBD1; abundance: -; j_gene: TRBJ1-1; CDR3aa: CASSLKGQGTEAFF; CDR3nt: TGTGCCAGCAGCTTAAAGGGACAGGGTACTGAAGCTTTCTTT
v_gene: TRBV7-2; d_gene: -; abundance: -; j_gene: TRBJ2-2; CDR3aa: CASSVAGATGELFF; CDR3nt: TGTGCCAGCAGCGTCGCGGGGGCCACCGGGGAGCTGTTTTTT
v_gene: TRBV9; d_gene: -; abundance: -; j_gene: TRBJ1-1; CDR3aa: CASSVGPGVGEAFF; CDR3nt: TGTGCCAGCAGCGTAGGCCCCGGGGTGGGTGAAGCTTTCTTT
v_gene: TRBV5-1; d_gene: TRBD2; abundance: -; j_gene: TRBJ2-5; CDR3aa: CASIGTSGPQETQYF; CDR3nt: TGCGCCAGCATCGGGACTAGCGGGCCGCAAGAGACCCAGTACTTC
v_gene: TRBV7-2; d_gene: -; abundance: -; j_gene: TRBJ1-3; CDR3aa: CASSPPRNTIYF; CDR3nt: TGTGCCAGCAGCCCGCCAAGGAACACCATATATTTT
v_gene: TRBV7-2; d_gene: -; abundance: few; j_gene: TRBJ2-1; CDR3aa: CASSPVWATSYNEQFF; CDR3nt: TGTGCCAGCAGCCCTGTTTGGGCGACGTCCTACAATGAGCAGTTCTTC
v_gene: TRBV28; d_gene: -; abundance: -; j_gene: TRBJ1-5; CDR3aa: CASSLDPRVGQPQHF; CDR3nt: TGTGCCAGCAGTTTGGACCCCCGGGTTGGACAGCCCCAGCATTTT